This TCR beta chain stems from a study of OX40 agonist ivuxolimab in advanced cancers. Across the whole study: Partial responses occurred in Three dose-escalation patients, one with hepatocellular carcinoma and two with cutaneous melanoma.

Study outcomes and limitations: Doses of 0.1 to 3.0 mg/kg were accompanied by clonal expansion of CD4+ and CD8+ blood T cells by week 6.

CDR3 length: 14 residues. Germline values: CDR1 MDHEN, CDR2 SYDVKM. The germline V and J ends were trimmed by 7 bases and 1 base, with 11 bases remaining between them. The data were produced by immunoSEQ multiplex PCR, yet TCRdb's version contains in-frame clones alone and is incomplete. Of some 60,000 clones listed, more than 85% are singletons. Concerning this clone itself: What it binds is unknown.

Specimen: CD4+ or CD8+ T cells sorted from blood, collected in a trial of the OX40 agonist ivuxolimab. V usage is TRBV28 and J usage is TRBJ1-5; D is uncertain. This sequence was found in an adult with an advanced solid tumor such as melanoma, head and neck, liver or kidney cancer. This chain's CDR3 is CASTGDLSNQPQHF. CDR3 bases: TGTGCCAGCACCGGGGATTTGAGCAATCAGCCCCAGCATTTT.